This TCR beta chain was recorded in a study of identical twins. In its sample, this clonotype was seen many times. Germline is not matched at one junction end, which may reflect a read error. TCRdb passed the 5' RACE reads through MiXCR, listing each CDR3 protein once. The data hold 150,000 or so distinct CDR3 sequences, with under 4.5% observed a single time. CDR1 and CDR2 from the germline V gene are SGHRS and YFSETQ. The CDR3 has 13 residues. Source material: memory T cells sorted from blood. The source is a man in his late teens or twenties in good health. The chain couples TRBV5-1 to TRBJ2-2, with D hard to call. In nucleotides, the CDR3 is TGTGCCAGCAGCTTAGACAACACCGGGGAGCTGTTTTTT. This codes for CASSLDNTGELFF. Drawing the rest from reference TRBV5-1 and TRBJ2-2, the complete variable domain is KAGVTQTPRYLIKTRGQQVTLSCSPISGHRSVSWYQQTPGQGLQFLFEYFSETQRNKGNFPGRFSGRQFSNSRSEMNVSTLELGDSALYLCASSLDNTGELFFGEGSRLTVL.